This TCR beta chain came from a study of shared clonotypes between healthy human individuals. Study conclusions and caveats: Among the subsets, naive ones generally showed larger estimated richness than memory ones.

The assay ran at deep level. The genomic DNA of each subset was split evenly across several immunoSEQ plates. Sorted-subset replicate PCRs used roughly 210 ng of genomic DNA. This amount corresponded to 33,000 or so T cell genomes. Produced via immunoSEQ multiplex PCR; TCRdb's table is partial and in-frame only. The table lists about 870,000 clones, 80% to 95% of them singletons. A remark on this clone: Its antigen is unidentified.

Only CD45RO-negative cells positively selected for CCR7 counted as naive CD8 cells, so terminally differentiated effector memory CD45RA+ cells were excluded. The CDR3 spans 18 residues. The J segment lost 0 bases and the V segment lost 0 bases, leaving 7 bases of the junction unmatched. Per the germline V gene, CDR1 is LGHNA and CDR2 is YNFKEQ. V usage is TRBV4-2 and J usage is TRBJ2-1; 8 positions agree with TRBD2. This clonotype originated in a man aged 25-40 years in good health. Sequencing was performed on naive CD8+ T cells sorted from blood. The CDR3 bases are TGTGCCAGCAGCCAAGAGGTGATTAGCGGGAACTCCTACAATGAGCAGTTCTTC. It codes for CASSQEVISGNSYNEQFF.